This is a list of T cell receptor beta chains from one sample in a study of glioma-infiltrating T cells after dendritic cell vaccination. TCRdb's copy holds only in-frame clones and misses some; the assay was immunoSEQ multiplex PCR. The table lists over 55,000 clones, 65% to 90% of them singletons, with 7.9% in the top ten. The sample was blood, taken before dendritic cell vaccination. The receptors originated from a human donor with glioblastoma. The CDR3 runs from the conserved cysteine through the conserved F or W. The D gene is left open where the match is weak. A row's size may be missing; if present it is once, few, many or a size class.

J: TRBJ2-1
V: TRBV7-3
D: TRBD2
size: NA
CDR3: CAGSLTLAGGPGEQFF
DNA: TGTGCCGGCAGCTTAACGTTAGCGGGGGGGCCGGGGGAGCAGTTCTTC

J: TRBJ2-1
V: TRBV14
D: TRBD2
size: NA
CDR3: CASSPRRAGGPYNEQFF
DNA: TGTGCCAGCAGCCCGAGAAGGGCGGGGGGGCCCTACAATGAGCAGTTCTTC

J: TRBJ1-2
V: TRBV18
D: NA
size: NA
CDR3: CASLPGQDYGYTF
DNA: TGTGCCAGCCTCCCGGGACAAGACTATGGCTACACCTTC

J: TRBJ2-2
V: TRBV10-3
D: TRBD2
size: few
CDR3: CAIRGLAGGTDTGELFF
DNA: TGTGCCATCAGGGGACTAGCGGGGGGGACTGACACCGGGGAGCTGTTTTTT

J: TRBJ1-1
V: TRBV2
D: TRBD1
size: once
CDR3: CASSSPRQGNTEAFF
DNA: TGTGCCAGCAGCTCTCCAAGACAGGGGAACACTGAAGCTTTCTTT

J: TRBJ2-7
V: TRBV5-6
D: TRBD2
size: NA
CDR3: CASTASGGTYEQYF
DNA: TGTGCCAGCACCGCTAGCGGGGGAACCTACGAGCAGTACTTC

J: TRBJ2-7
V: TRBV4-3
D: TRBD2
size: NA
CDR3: CASSQGGGAYEQYF
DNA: TGCGCCAGCAGCCAGGGCGGGGGAGCCTACGAGCAGTACTTC

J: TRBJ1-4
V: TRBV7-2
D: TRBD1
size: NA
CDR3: CASSWTGGNEKLFF
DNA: TGTGCCAGCAGCTGGACAGGGGGTAATGAAAAACTGTTTTTT

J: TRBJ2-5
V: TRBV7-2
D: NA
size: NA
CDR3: CASSLFSQETQYF
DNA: TGTGCCAGCAGCTTATTCAGTCAAGAGACCCAGTACTTC

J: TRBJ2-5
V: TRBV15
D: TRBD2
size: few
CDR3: CATSRGLAGGETQYF
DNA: TGTGCCACCAGCAGGGGACTAGCGGGCGGAGAGACCCAGTACTTC

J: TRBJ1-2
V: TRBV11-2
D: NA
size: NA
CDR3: CASSLVGGEGYTF
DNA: TGTGCCAGCAGCTTAGTTGGAGGGGAAGGCTACACCTTC

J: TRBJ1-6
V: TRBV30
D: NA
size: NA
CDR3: CAWSARGIRGGNSPLHF
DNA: TGTGCCTGGAGTGCCCGAGGTATTAGGGGAGGGAATTCACCCCTCCACTTT

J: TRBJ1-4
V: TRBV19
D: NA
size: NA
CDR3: CASSLGVATNEKLFF
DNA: TGTGCCAGTAGCCTTGGAGTTGCAACTAATGAAAAACTGTTTTTT

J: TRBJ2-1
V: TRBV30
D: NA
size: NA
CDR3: CAWSFRGNEQFF
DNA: TGTGCCTGGAGTTTCAGGGGCAATGAGCAGTTCTTC

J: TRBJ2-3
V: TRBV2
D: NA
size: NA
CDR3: CASSLTGLRTDTQYF
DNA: TGTGCCAGCAGCCTAACAGGCCTGAGAACAGATACGCAGTATTTT

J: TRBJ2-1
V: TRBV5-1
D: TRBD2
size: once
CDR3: CASSPGLAGGLSLYNEQFF
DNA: TGCGCCAGCAGCCCGGGACTAGCGGGGGGGCTCAGCTTGTACAATGAGCAGTTCTTC

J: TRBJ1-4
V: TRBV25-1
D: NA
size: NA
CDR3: CASIGGAGGKLFF
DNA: TGTGCCAGCATTGGAGGGGCTGGGGGAAAACTGTTTTTT

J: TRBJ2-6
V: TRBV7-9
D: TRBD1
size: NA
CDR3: CASRQGQGAAGANVLTF
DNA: TGTGCCAGCAGACAAGGACAGGGGGCAGCTGGGGCCAACGTCCTGACTTTC

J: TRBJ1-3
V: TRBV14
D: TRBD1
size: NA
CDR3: CASSPTGILSGNTIYF
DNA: TGTGCCAGCAGCCCGACAGGGATCCTCTCTGGAAACACCATATATTTT

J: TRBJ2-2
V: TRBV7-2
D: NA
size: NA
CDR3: CASSLISGGSGELFF
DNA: TGTGCCAGCAGCTTAATATCTGGAGGGTCCGGGGAGCTGTTTTTT

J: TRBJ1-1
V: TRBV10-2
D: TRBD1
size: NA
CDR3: CASSAFRGTNTEAFF
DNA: TGCGCCAGCAGTGCATTCAGGGGGACAAACACTGAAGCTTTCTTT

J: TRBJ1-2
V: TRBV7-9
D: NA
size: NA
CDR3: CASSLSSGLSFYGYTF
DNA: TGTGCCAGCAGCTTAAGCTCGGGACTGTCGTTCTATGGCTACACCTTC

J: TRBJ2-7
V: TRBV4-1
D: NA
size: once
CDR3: CASSQGTFAYEQYF
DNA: TGCGCCAGCAGCCAAGGAACTTTCGCCTACGAGCAGTACTTC

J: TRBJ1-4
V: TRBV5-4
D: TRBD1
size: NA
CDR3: CASSGGGTVQHFNEKLFF
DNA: TGTGCCAGCAGCGGAGGAGGGACAGTACAACACTTTAATGAAAAACTGTTTTTT

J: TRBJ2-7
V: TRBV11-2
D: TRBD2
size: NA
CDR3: CASSPGLADSYEQYF
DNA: TGTGCCAGCAGTCCGGGACTAGCGGATTCCTACGAGCAGTACTTC

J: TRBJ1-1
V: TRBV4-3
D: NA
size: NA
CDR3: CASSQDLGDWDTEAFF
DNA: TGCGCCAGCAGCCAAGACTTAGGGGATTGGGACACTGAAGCTTTCTTT

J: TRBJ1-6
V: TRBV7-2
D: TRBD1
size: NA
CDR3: CASTRGPISSYNSPLHF
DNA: TGTGCCAGCACAAGGGGGCCCATAAGCTCCTATAATTCACCCCTCCACTTT

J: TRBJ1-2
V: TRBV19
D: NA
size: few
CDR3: CASSTPQRGGYGYTF
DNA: TGTGCCAGTAGTACCCCTCAGCGAGGAGGCTATGGCTACACCTTC

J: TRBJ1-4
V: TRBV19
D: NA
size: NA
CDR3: CASSLGQTNEKLFF
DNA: TGTGCCAGTAGCCTAGGACAGACGAATGAAAAACTGTTTTTT

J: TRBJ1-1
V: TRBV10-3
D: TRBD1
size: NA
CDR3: CAISVAPQTGAIVEAFF
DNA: TGTGCCATCAGTGTGGCGCCTCAGACAGGGGCAATTGTTGAAGCTTTCTTT

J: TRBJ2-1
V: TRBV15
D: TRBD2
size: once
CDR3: CATSRRLAGDNEQFF
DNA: TGTGCCACCAGCCGCAGACTAGCGGGGGACAATGAGCAGTTCTTC

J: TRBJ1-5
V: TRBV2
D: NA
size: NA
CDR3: CASRLGQSNQPQHF
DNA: TGTGCCAGCAGGCTAGGACAGAGCAATCAGCCCCAGCATTTT